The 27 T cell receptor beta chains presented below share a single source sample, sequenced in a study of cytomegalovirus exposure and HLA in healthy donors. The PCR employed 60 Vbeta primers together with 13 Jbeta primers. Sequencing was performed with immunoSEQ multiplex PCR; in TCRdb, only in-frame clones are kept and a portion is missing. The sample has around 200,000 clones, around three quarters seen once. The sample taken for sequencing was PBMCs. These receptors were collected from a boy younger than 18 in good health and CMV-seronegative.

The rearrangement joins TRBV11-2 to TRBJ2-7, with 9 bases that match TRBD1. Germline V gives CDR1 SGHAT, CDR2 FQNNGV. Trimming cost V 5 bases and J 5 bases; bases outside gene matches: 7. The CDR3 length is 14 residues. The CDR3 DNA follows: TGTGCCAGCAGCCTCCGGGACAGGGTCCACGAGCAGTACTTC. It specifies CASSLRDRVHEQYF.

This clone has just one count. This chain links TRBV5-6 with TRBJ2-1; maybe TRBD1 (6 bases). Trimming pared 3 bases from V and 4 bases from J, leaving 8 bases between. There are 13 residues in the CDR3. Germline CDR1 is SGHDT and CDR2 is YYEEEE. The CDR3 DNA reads TGTGCCAGCAGCTCCGGACAGTACAATGAGCAGTTCTTC. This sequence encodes CASSSGQYNEQFF.

The CDR3: CASSTGTSGRGRGFYEQYF. The CDR3 nucleotides are TGTGCCAGCAGCACCGGGACTAGCGGGAGGGGTAGGGGATTCTACGAGCAGTACTTC. This rearrangement joins TRBV13 to TRBJ2-7; TRBD2 agrees at 16 bases. Trimming at V came to 5 bases and at J to 3 bases, leaving 13 bases not matched to a gene. This CDR3 contains 19 residues. Germline V CDR1 and CDR2: PRHDT, FYEKMQ (reference sequence).

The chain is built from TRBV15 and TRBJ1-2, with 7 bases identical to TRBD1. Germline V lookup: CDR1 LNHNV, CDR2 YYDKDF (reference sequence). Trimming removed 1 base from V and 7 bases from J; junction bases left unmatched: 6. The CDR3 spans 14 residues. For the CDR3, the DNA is TGTGCCACCAGCAGAGCCGGGACAGAAATTGGCTACACCTTC. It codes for CATSRAGTEIGYTF.

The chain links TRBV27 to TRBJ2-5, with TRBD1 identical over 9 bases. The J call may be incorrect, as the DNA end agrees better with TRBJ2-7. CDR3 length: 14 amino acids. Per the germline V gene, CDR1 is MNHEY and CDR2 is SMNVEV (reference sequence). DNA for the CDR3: TGTGCCAGCAGCCCTGGGACAGGGCTCTACGAGCAGTACTTC. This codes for CASSPGTGLYEQYF.

The CDR3 nucleotides read TGTGCCATCAGGACAGAGGGGGAGCTGTTTTTT. Its translation: CAIRTEGELFF. The chain combines TRBV10-3 with TRBJ2-2; D might be TRBD1 (5 bases). The CDR3 is made up of 11 amino acids. Trimming left V 6 bases short and J 8 bases short, with 7 bases between. Germline loops: CDR1 ENHRY, CDR2 SYGVKD.

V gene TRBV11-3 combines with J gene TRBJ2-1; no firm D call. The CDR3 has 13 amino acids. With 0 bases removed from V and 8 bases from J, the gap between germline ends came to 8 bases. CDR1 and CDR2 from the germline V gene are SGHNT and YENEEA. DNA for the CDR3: TGTGCCAGCAGCTTAGACCGCGCCTATGAGCAGTTCTTC. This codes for CASSLDRAYEQFF.

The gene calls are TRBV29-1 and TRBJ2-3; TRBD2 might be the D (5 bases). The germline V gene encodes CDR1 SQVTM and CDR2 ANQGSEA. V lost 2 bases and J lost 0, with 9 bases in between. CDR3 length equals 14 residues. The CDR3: CSVERTGSTDTQYF. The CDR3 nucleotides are TGCAGCGTTGAAAGGACGGGAAGCACAGATACGCAGTATTTT.

The CDR3 sequence: CASSRSAGGREQFF. The CDR3 nucleotides read TGTGCCAGCAGCAGGTCGGCGGGCGGGCGAGAGCAGTTCTTC. The V and J genes are TRBV14 and TRBJ2-1, with D maybe TRBD2 (5 bases). V was cut by 5 bases and J by 10 bases, with 18 bases left in between. There are 14 residues in the CDR3. The germline gives CDR1 SGHDN, CDR2 FVKESK.

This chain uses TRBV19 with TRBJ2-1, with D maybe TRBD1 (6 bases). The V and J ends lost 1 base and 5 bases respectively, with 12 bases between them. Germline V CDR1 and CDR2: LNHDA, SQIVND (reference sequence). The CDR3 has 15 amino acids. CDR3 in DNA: TGTGCCAGTAGTATAGTAGAGGACAGACACAATGAGCAGTTCTTC. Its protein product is CASSIVEDRHNEQFF.

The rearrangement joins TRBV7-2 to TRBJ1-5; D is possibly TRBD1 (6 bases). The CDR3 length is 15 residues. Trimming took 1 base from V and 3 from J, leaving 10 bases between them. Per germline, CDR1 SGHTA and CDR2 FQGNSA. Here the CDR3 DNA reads TGTGCCAGCAGCTTAGGGACAGCACCCAATCAGCCCCAGCATTTT. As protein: CASSLGTAPNQPQHF.

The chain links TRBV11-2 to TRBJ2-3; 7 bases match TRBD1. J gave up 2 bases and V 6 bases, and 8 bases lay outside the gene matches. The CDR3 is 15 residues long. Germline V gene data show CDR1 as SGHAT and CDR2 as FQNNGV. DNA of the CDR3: TGTGCCAGCAGTAGCTGGGACAGAGACACAGATACGCAGTATTTT. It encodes CASSSWDRDTDTQYF.

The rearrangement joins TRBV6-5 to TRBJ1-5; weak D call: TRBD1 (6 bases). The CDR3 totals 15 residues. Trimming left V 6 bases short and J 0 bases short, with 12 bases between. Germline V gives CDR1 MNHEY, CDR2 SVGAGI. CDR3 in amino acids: CASRKGGNSNQPQHF. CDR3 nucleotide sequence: TGTGCCAGCAGAAAGGGGGGGAATAGCAATCAGCCCCAGCATTTT.

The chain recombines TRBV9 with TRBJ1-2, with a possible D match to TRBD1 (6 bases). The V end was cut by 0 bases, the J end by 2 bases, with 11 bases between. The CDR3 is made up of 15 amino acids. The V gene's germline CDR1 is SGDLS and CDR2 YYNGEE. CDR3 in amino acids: CASSVAKDRNYGYTF. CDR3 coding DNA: TGTGCCAGCAGCGTAGCCAAGGACAGAAACTATGGCTACACCTTC. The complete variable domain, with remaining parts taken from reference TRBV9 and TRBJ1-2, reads DSGVTQTPKHLITATGQRVTLRCSPRSGDLSVYWYQQSLDQGLQFLIQYYNGEERAKGNILERFSAQQFPDLHSELNLSSLELGDSALYFCASSVAKDRNYGYTFGSGTRLTVV.

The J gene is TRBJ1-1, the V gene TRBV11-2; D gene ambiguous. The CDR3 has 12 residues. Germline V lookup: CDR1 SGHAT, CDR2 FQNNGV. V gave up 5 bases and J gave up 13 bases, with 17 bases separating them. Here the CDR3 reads CASSTVRGSGFF. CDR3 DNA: TGTGCCAGCAGCACGGTTCGAGGGAGCGGTTTCTTT.

CDR3 DNA sequence: TGTGCCAGCAGTCCCCGGGACAGGGTTTTTGAAAAACTGTTTTTT. Protein product: CASSPRDRVFEKLFF. V and J are TRBV28 and TRBJ1-4, with 9 bases aligning to TRBD1. The V gene's germline CDR1 is MDHEN and CDR2 SYDVKM. There are 15 residues in the CDR3. With V trimmed by 5 bases and J by 7 bases, 8 bases remained unmatched.

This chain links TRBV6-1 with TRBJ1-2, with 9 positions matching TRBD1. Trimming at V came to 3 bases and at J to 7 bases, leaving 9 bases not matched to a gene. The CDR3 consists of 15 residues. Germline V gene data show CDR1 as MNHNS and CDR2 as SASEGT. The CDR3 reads CASSEARTGEPGYTF. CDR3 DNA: TGTGCCAGCAGTGAGGCTAGGACAGGGGAGCCTGGCTACACCTTC.

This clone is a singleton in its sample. CDR3 protein: CASSFGTSGGFSEQFF. CDR3 DNA sequence: TGTGCCAGCAGTTTCGGGACTAGCGGGGGGTTCAGTGAGCAGTTCTTC. The chain carries TRBV27 and TRBJ2-1, with TRBD2 identical over 15 bases. Losses at the gene ends were 3 bases for V and 9 bases for J; bases not matched to a gene: 6. The CDR3 loop spans 16 amino acids. Per germline, CDR1 MNHEY and CDR2 SMNVEV (reference sequence).

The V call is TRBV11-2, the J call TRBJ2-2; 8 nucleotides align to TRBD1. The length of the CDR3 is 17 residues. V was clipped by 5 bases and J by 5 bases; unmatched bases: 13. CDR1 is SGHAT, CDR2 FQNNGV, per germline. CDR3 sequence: CASSGIPGGLNTGELFF. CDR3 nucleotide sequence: TGTGCCAGCAGCGGAATCCCAGGGGGCTTGAATACCGGGGAGCTGTTTTTT.

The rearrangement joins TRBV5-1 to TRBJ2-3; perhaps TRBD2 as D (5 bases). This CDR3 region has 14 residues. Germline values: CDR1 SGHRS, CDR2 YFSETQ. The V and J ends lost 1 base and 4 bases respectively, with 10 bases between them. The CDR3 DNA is TGCGCCAGCAGCTTGTCACGGGAATCAGATACGCAGTATTTT. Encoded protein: CASSLSRESDTQYF. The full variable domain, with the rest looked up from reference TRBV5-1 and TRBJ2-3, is KAGVTQTPRYLIKTRGQQVTLSCSPISGHRSVSWYQQTPGQGLQFLFEYFSETQRNKGNFPGRFSGRQFSNSRSEMNVSTLELGDSALYLCASSLSRESDTQYFGPGTRLTVL.

The CDR3 DNA reads TGTGCCAGCAGCTTACTTGTGCTAGCGGGGGTCCCCACAGATACGCAGTATTTT. Encoded protein: CASSLLVLAGVPTDTQYF. The gene calls are TRBV7-9 and TRBJ2-3, with TRBD2 identical over 10 bases. V trimming: 2 bases; J trimming: 2 bases; junction bases outside the gene matches: 10. Looked up from germline, CDR1 is SEHNR and CDR2 is FQNEAQ (reference sequence). The CDR3 runs 18 residues.

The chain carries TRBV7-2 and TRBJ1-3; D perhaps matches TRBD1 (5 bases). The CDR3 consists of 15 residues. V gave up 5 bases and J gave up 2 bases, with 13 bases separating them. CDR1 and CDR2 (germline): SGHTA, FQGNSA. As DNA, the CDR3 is TGTGCCAGCAGCGCGGGGACGTATACTGGAAACACCATATATTTT. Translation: CASSAGTYTGNTIYF.

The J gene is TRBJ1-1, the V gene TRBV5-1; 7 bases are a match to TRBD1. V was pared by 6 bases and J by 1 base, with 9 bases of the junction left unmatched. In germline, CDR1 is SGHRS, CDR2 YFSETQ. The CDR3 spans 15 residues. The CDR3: CASKGARGPNTEAFF. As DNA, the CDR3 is TGCGCCAGCAAGGGGGCGAGAGGACCGAACACTGAAGCTTTCTTT.

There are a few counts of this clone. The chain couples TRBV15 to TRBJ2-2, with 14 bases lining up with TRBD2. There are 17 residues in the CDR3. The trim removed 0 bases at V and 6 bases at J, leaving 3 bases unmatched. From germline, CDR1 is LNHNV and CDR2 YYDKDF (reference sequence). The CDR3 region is CATSREEGLAGAGELFF. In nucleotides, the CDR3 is TGTGCCACCAGCAGAGAGGAGGGACTAGCGGGAGCCGGGGAGCTGTTTTTT.

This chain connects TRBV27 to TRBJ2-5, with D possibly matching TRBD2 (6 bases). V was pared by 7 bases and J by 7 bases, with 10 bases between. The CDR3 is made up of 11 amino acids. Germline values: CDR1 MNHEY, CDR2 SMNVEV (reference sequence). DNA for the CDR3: TGTGCCAGCATGGGAGGTCTGACCCAGTACTTC. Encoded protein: CASMGGLTQYF.

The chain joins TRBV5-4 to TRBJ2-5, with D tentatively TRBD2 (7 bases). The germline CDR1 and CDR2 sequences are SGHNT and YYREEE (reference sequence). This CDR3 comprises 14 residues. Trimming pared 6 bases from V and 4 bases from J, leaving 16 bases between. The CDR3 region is CASKQGGGGETQYF. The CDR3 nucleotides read TGTGCCAGCAAACAGGGAGGGGGGGGAGAGACCCAGTACTTC.

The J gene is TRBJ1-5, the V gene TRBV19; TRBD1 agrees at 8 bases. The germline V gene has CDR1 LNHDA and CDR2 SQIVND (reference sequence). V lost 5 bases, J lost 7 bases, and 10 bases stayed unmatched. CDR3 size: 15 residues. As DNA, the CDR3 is TGTGCCAGTAGTGCCCCCCCAGGGGGCGCCCAGCCCCAGCATTTT. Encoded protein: CASSAPPGGAQPQHF. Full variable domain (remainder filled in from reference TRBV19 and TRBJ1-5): DGGITQSPKYLFRKEGQNVTLSCEQNLNHDAMYWYRQDPGQGLRLIYYSQIVNDFQKGDIAEGYSVSREKKESFPLTVTSAQKNPTAFYLCASSAPPGGAQPQHFGDGTRLSIL.